The present T cell receptor (beta chain) was sequenced within a study of cytomegalovirus exposure and HLA in healthy donors. Study details: In a previous analysis, 95 million to 130 million unique TCR beta sequences were found from 170 million or so T cells.

CDR3 length equals 15 residues. The germline V and J ends were trimmed by 7 bases and 6 bases, with 19 bases remaining between them. The germline V gene has CDR1 MNHNY and CDR2 SVGAGI (reference sequence). The PCR used 60 Vbeta and 13 Jbeta primers. The method was immunoSEQ multiplex PCR; TCRdb's version includes in-frame clones alone and lacks a portion of them. This table holds about 130,000 clones. The receptor was derived from a man in his thirties or forties in good health and CMV-seronegative. The sequenced sample consisted of PBMCs. The chain combines TRBV6-6 with TRBJ1-5; D unclear. This chain's CDR3 is CASILRGDRGQPQHF. For the CDR3, the DNA is TGTGCCAGCATCTTACGTGGGGATCGGGGTCAGCCCCAGCATTTT.